This T cell receptor (beta chain) is from a study of cytotoxic CD8 clonotypes in ibrutinib-treated CLL. The data were produced by immunoSEQ multiplex PCR, yet TCRdb's version contains in-frame clones alone and is incomplete. The sample contains 200,000 to 250,000 clones, approximately 70% of which appear only once. General observations from the study: Measured clonality at baseline was greater than in age-matched healthy donors and tracked with circulating CD8+ T-cell counts. Public clonotypes showed up rarely, and on treatment they shrank or held steady. The clonality went up when patients responded to ibrutinib and dropped back toward baseline at progression.

As to this clone: The antigen is undetermined.

Germline V CDR1 and CDR2: SGHRS, YFSETQ. V lost 0 bases and J 7 bases, leaving 14 bases between the germline ends. This CDR3 spans 16 amino acids. The sample was PBMCs, taken after 12 months of ibrutinib treatment. This receptor was identified in a human donor with chronic lymphocytic leukemia. The gene calls are TRBV5-1 and TRBJ1-6; D possibly corresponds to TRBD1 (6 bases). CDR3 sequence reads: CASSLAAGDYNSPLHF. In DNA, the CDR3 is TGCGCCAGCAGCTTGGCGGCAGGGGACTACAATTCACCCCTCCACTTT.